This entry concerns a single T cell receptor (beta chain). The antigen is undetermined. Profiled with immunoSEQ multiplex PCR; TCRdb holds only in-frame clones, not every one. The sample comprises about 990,000 clones, around 82% of which are singletons, and around 0.6% rests with the top ten. This entry comes from a study of shared clonotypes between healthy human individuals. The CDR3 consists of 15 residues. Looked up from germline, CDR1 is MDHEN and CDR2 is SYDVKM. Study-level results: Four donors shared 4.5% to 6.5% of their naive CD4 clonotypes. Larger estimated richness was generally recorded for naive subsets relative to memory subsets.

Negatively enriched CD4+ T cells were divided by CD45RA into naive and memory. The receptor's source is a young man in good health. Some clones in this sample may be carry-over from other donors' samples. The sequenced sample consisted of memory CD4+ T cells from PBMCs. Sample subset: CD45RA-negative fraction. The rearrangement joins TRBV28 to TRBJ2-5; D is ambiguous. The DNA end is a closer match to TRBJ2-7, so the J assignment may be wrong. Written as DNA, the CDR3 is TGTGCCAGCAGTCCCAAACCCCGCATAGGTCACGAGCAGTACTTC. Translated, it gives CASSPKPRIGHEQYF.